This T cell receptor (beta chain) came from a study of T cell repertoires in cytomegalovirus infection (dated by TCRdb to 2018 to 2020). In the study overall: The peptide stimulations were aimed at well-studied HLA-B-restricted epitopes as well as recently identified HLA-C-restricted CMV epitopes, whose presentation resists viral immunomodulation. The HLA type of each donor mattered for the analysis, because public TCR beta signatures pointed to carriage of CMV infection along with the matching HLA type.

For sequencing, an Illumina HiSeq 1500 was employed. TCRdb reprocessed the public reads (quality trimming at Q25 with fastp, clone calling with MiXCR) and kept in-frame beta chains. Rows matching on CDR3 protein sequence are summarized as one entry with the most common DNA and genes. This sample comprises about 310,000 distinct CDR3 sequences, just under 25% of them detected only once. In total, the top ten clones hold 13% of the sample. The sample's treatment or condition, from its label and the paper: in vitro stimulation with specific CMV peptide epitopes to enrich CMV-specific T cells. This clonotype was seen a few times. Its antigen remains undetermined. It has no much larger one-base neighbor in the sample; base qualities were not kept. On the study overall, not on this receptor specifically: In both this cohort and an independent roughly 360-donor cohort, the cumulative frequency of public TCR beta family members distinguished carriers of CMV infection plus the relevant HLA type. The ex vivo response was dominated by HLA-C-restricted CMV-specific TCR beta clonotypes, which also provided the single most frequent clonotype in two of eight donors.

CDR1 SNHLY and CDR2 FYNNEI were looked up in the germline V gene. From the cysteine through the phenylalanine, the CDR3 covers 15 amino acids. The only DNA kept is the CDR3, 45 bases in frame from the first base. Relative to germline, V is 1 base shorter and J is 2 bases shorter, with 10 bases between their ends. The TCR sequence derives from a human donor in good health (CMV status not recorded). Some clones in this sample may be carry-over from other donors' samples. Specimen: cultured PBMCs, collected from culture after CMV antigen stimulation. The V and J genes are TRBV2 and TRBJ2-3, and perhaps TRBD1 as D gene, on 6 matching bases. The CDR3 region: CASSEDRVFTDTQYF. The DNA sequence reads TGTGCCAGCAGTGAAGACAGGGTCTTCACAGATACGCAGTATTTT.